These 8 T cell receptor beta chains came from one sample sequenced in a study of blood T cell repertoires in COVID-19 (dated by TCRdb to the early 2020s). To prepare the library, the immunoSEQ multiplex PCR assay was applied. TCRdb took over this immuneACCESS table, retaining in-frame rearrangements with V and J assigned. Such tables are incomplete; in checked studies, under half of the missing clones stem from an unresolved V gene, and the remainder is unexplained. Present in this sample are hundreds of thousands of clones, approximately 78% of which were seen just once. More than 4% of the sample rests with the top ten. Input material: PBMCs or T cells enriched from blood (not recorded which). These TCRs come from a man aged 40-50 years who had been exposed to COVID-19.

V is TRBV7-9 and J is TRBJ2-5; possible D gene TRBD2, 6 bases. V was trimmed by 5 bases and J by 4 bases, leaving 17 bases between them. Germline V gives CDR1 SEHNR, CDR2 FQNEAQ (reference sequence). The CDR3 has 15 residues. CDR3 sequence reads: CASSRGASVSETQYF. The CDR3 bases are TGTGCCAGCAGCCGCGGGGCTTCCGTGTCAGAGACCCAGTACTTC.

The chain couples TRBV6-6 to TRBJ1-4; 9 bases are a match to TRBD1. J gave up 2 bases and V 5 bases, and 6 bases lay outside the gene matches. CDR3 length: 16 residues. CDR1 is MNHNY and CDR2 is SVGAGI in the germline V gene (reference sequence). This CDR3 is CASSTRQGGTNEKLFF. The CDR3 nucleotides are TGTGCCAGCAGTACAAGACAGGGGGGCACTAATGAAAAACTGTTTTTT.

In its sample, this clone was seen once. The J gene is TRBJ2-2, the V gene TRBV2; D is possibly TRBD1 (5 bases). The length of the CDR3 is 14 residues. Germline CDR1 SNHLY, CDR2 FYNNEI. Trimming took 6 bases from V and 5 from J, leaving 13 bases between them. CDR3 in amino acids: CASRSGAYTGELFF. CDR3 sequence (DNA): TGTGCCAGCAGGTCTGGGGCTTATACCGGGGAGCTGTTTTTT.

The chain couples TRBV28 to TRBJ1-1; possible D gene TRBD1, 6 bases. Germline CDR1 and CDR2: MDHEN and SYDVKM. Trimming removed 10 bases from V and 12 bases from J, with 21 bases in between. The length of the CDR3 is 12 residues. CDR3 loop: CATGGTTLRTFF. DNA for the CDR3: TGTGCCACTGGGGGCACCACGTTAAGAACTTTCTTT.

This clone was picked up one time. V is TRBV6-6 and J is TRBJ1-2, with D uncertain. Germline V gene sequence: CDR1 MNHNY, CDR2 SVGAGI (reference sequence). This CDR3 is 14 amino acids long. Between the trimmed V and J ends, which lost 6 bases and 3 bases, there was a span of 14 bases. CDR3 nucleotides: TGTGCCAGCAGGCCTACAAAGCAGGACTATGGCTACACCTTC. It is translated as CASRPTKQDYGYTF.

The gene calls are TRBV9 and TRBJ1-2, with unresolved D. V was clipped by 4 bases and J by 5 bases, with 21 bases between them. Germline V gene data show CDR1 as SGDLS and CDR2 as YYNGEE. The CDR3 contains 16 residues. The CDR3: CASSRTIEGGGYGYTF. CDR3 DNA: TGTGCCAGCAGCCGTACTATTGAGGGTGGAGGGTATGGCTACACCTTC.

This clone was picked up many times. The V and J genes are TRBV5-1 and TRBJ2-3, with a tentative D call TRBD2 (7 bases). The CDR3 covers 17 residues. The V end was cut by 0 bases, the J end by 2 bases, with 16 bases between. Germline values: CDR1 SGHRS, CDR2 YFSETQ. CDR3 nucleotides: TGCGCCAGCAGCTTGGTCGGGGGGCGGCTTCTCACAGATACGCAGTATTTT. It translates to CASSLVGGRLLTDTQYF. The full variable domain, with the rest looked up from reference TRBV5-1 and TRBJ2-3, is KAGVTQTPRYLIKTRGQQVTLSCSPISGHRSVSWYQQTPGQGLQFLFEYFSETQRNKGNFPGRFSGRQFSNSRSEMNVSTLELGDSALYLCASSLVGGRLLTDTQYFGPGTRLTVL.

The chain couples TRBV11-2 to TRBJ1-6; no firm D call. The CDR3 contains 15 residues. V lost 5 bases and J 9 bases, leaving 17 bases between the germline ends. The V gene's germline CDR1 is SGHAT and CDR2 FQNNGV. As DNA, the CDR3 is TGTGCCAGCAGCCGTTACCGGGTCGAGAGTTCACCCCTCCACTTT. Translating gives CASSRYRVESSPLHF.